One and the same sample provided the 25 T cell receptor beta chains below, sequenced in a study of control samples from healthy donors and cancer patients. Sequenced by immunoSEQ multiplex PCR; TCRdb stores in-frame clones only, minus some. The sample has more than 25,000 clones, 94% seen once. Sequenced input: blood. Receptor source: a man aged 60 to 75 in good health.

The V gene is TRBV27, the J gene TRBJ1-6; weak D call: TRBD1 (5 bases). Trimming stripped 3 bases from V and 6 bases from J, with 15 bases between. The V gene's germline CDR1 is MNHEY and CDR2 SMNVEV (reference sequence). The CDR3 runs 16 residues. The CDR3, as DNA: TGTGCCAGCAGTTTCCTCGGGGGGGTCGGTAATTCACCCCTCCACTTT. Protein sequence: CASSFLGGVGNSPLHF.

This sequence joins TRBV27 and TRBJ2-7; 9 bases align to TRBD2. Germline lookup yields CDR1 MNHEY and CDR2 SMNVEV (reference sequence). V dropped 7 bases and J dropped 2; count of bases not matched to a gene: 9. CDR3 length: 15 residues. The DNA of the CDR3 is TGTGCCAGCATACGTGGCGGCGGGGGGGCCTACGAGCAGTACTTC. Its translation: CASIRGGGGAYEQYF.

The genes are TRBV6-5 and TRBJ1-1; 9 bases match TRBD1. Germline V lookup: CDR1 MNHEY, CDR2 SVGAGI. This CDR3 has 15 amino acids. The J segment lost 7 bases and the V segment lost 7 bases, leaving 13 bases of the junction unmatched. DNA of the CDR3: TGTGCCAGCACCTTCTCACAGGGGGCAAAAGGTGAAGCTTTCTTT. It translates to CASTFSQGAKGEAFF.

This clone has just a few counts. The chain employs TRBV3-1 (or the pseudogene TRBV3-2) and TRBJ2-2, with D unclear. This CDR3 region has 12 residues. Germline V gene lookup returns CDR1 LGHDT and CDR2 YNNKEL (reference sequence). V was cut by 5 bases and J by 6 bases, with 7 bases left in between. The chain's CDR3 is CASSVSAGELFF. In nucleotides, the CDR3 is TGTGCCAGCAGCGTTAGTGCCGGGGAGCTGTTTTTT.

This rearrangement joins TRBV7-8 to TRBJ1-1, with D possibly being TRBD1 (6 bases). The CDR3 covers 15 residues. Germline values: CDR1 SGHVS, CDR2 FQNEAQ. V was clipped by 1 base and J by 2 bases, with 11 bases between them. CDR3 coding DNA: TGTGCCAGCAGCTTAGGGGGGGGCTATAACACTGAAGCTTTCTTT. This codes for CASSLGGGYNTEAFF.

The chain uses TRBV6-6 and TRBJ1-3, with D perhaps TRBD1 (5 bases). The CDR3 covers 14 residues. Germline V gene lookup returns CDR1 MNHNY and CDR2 SVGAGI (reference sequence). V was pared by 4 bases and J by 1 base, with 8 bases between. This chain's CDR3 is CASSLRGSGNTIYF. The CDR3 nucleotides are TGTGCCAGCAGTTTGCGGGGGTCTGGAAACACCATATATTTT.

This sequence joins TRBV5-1 and TRBJ2-3; no clear D gene. Trimming took off 9 bases at V and 0 bases at J, with 11 bases between the two ends. Germline assignment: CDR1 SGHRS and CDR2 YFSETQ. The CDR3 extends over 13 amino acids. The CDR3 nucleotides are TGCGCCACCGCAAGGCGGAGCACAGATACGCAGTATTTT. Translated, it gives CATARRSTDTQYF. The complete variable domain, with remaining parts taken from reference TRBV5-1 and TRBJ2-3, reads KAGVTQTPRYLIKTRGQQVTLSCSPISGHRSVSWYQQTPGQGLQFLFEYFSETQRNKGNFPGRFSGRQFSNSRSEMNVSTLELGDSALYLCATARRSTDTQYFGPGTRLTVL.

The rearrangement links TRBV5-1 to TRBJ2-5, with a tentative D call TRBD1 (6 bases). Trimming shortened V by 4 bases and J by 2 bases, and 15 bases separated the two germline ends. The CDR3 has 15 residues. From germline, CDR1 is SGHRS and CDR2 YFSETQ. This CDR3 reads CASSTTGQRQETQYF. DNA for the CDR3: TGCGCCAGCAGCACCACCGGACAGAGGCAAGAGACCCAGTACTTC.

This rearrangement joins TRBV6-1 to TRBJ1-1; TRBD1 might be the D (5 bases). The CDR3 has 14 residues. Deletions cut 2 bases from V and 1 base from J, with 8 bases between. In germline, CDR1 is MNHNS, CDR2 SASEGT. CDR3: CASSELGTNTEAFF. The CDR3 DNA sequence: TGTGCCAGCAGTGAACTGGGGACGAACACTGAAGCTTTCTTT.

The V and J genes are TRBV13 and TRBJ1-2; 9 bases align to TRBD1. The germline gives CDR1 PRHDT, CDR2 FYEKMQ (reference sequence). The CDR3 runs 16 residues. Germline trimming cut 5 bases from V and 6 bases from J; bases unmatched to any gene: 13. In DNA form, the CDR3 reads TGTGCCAGCAGCATAAAACCGGGACAGGGCTCCCATGGCTACACCTTC. The encoded protein is CASSIKPGQGSHGYTF.

The rearrangement uses TRBV19 and TRBJ1-5; D might be TRBD1 (6 bases). In germline, CDR1 is LNHDA, CDR2 SQIVND (reference sequence). Trimming took 3 bases from V and 4 from J, leaving 13 bases between them. The CDR3 totals 15 residues. The CDR3 region has the DNA TGTGCCAGTAGTATGGACAGCGCTATTAATCAGCCCCAGCATTTT. Translated: CASSMDSAINQPQHF.

To note about this clone: One junction end does not reproduce the germline sequence, and a read error may be involved. The V gene is TRBV5-1, the J gene TRBJ1-6, with TRBD1 identical over 7 bases. Germline lookup yields CDR1 SGHRS and CDR2 YFSETQ. The CDR3 is made up of 16 amino acids. CDR3 loop: CARSLGGRGTNSPLHF. The CDR3 DNA sequence: TGCGCCCGCAGCTTGGGGGGCAGGGGGACTAATTCACCCCTCCACTTT.

V is TRBV9 and J is TRBJ2-7, with D maybe TRBD2 (6 bases). The V and J ends lost 3 bases and 3 bases respectively, with 10 bases between them. The CDR3 is 13 amino acids. Germline V gene lookup returns CDR1 SGDLS and CDR2 YYNGEE. This CDR3 is CASSGWGDYEQYF. CDR3 in DNA: TGTGCCAGCAGCGGATGGGGGGACTACGAGCAGTACTTC.

This sequence joins TRBV19 and TRBJ1-1, with D unresolved. V was clipped by 2 bases and J by 3 bases, with 10 bases between them. The CDR3 is 14 residues long. CDR1 is LNHDA, CDR2 SQIVND, per germline (reference sequence). The DNA for the CDR3 is TGTGCCAGTAGTATAAAGGAGATGGACACTGAAGCTTTCTTT. Translating it yields CASSIKEMDTEAFF.

This clone turned up a few times. The J gene is TRBJ1-3, the V gene TRBV7-9; the D is unclear. Germline values: CDR1 SEHNR, CDR2 FQNEAQ (reference sequence). V gave up 5 bases and J gave up 0 bases, with 14 bases separating them. This CDR3 has 16 amino acids. The CDR3 loop is CASSLLTPDSGNTIYF. As DNA, the CDR3 is TGTGCCAGCAGCCTTCTAACACCCGACTCTGGAAACACCATATATTTT.

The chain is built from TRBV3-1 (or the pseudogene TRBV3-2) and TRBJ2-5; 9 bases align to TRBD2. The CDR3 contains 15 residues. Per the germline V gene, CDR1 is LGHDT and CDR2 is YNNKEL (reference sequence). V lost 4 bases, J lost 2 bases, and 5 bases stayed unmatched. This chain's CDR3 is CASSPGLARQETQYF. For the CDR3, the DNA is TGTGCCAGCAGCCCAGGACTAGCGCGACAAGAGACCCAGTACTTC.

This chain connects TRBV11-3 to TRBJ2-3; D tentatively fits TRBD1 or TRBD2 (5 bases each). The CDR3 has 15 amino acids. V was cut by 5 bases and J by 5 bases, with 17 bases left in between. Germline V CDR1 and CDR2: SGHNT, YENEEA. CDR3 nucleotides: TGTGCCAGCAGCCTAAGGGGCCTGGAGGTAGATACGCAGTATTTT. It codes for CASSLRGLEVDTQYF.

V usage is TRBV7-2 and J usage is TRBJ1-2, with D unclear. The CDR3 extends over 13 amino acids. V lost 2 bases to trimming and J lost 4 bases, with 8 bases between them. Per germline, CDR1 SGHTA and CDR2 FQGNSA. The CDR3 is CASSLKNFYGYTF. For the CDR3, the DNA is TGTGCCAGCAGCTTAAAAAACTTCTATGGCTACACCTTC.

J is TRBJ1-2 and V is TRBV6-2 or TRBV6-3; 9 bases are shared with TRBD1. The V segment lost 2 bases and the J segment 2 bases; nucleotides outside the gene matches: 6. CDR3 size: 16 residues. The germline gives CDR1 MNHEY, CDR2 SVGEGT. CDR3 sequence reads: CASSYRTGAINYGYTF. The CDR3 DNA follows: TGTGCCAGCAGTTACAGGACAGGGGCCATAAACTATGGCTACACCTTC.

The chain joins TRBV5-5 to TRBJ1-5; D gene unclear. This CDR3 has 15 amino acids. Looked up from germline, CDR1 is SGHKS and CDR2 is YYEKEE (reference sequence). Between the trimmed V and J ends, which lost 0 bases and 7 bases, there was a span of 14 bases. In DNA form, the CDR3 reads TGTGCCAGCAGCTTGGCGCTGGCCCCCGGGCAGCCCCAGCATTTT. Translated, it gives CASSLALAPGQPQHF.

The V gene is TRBV4-3, the J gene TRBJ1-6; TRBD1 is a possible D gene (5 bases). Trimming removed 0 bases at V and 7 bases at J, with 10 bases between. CDR3 size: 15 residues. From germline, CDR1 is LGHNA and CDR2 YSLEER. This chain's CDR3 is CASSQDGQGNSPLHF. The CDR3 DNA follows: TGCGCCAGCAGCCAAGATGGGCAGGGAAATTCACCCCTCCACTTT.

This clone was counted a few times. V usage is TRBV19 and J usage is TRBJ2-1, with D possibly TRBD2 on 6 matching bases. The CDR3 totals 15 residues. Trimming took 6 bases from V and 4 from J, leaving 16 bases between them. CDR1 is LNHDA and CDR2 is SQIVND in the germline V gene (reference sequence). DNA of the CDR3: TGTGCCAGTAGGGGAGACGGGGGACGTTACAATGAGCAGTTCTTC. Its protein is CASRGDGGRYNEQFF.

The chain recombines TRBV28 with TRBJ1-5, with D tentatively TRBD1 (5 bases). This CDR3 comprises 17 residues. Trimming removed 3 bases at V and 4 bases at J, with 19 bases between. Germline V lookup: CDR1 MDHEN, CDR2 SYDVKM. The CDR3 DNA reads as TGTGCCAGCAGTTTTCCCGGGACCCCCGCTAAGAATCAGCCCCAGCATTTT. This gives the protein CASSFPGTPAKNQPQHF.

The rearrangement joins TRBV6-1 to TRBJ1-2, with D perhaps matching TRBD1 (6 bases). V dropped 1 base and J dropped 4 bases, with 16 bases sitting between them. Germline assignment: CDR1 MNHNS and CDR2 SASEGT. The CDR3 runs to 16 residues. Here the CDR3 reads CASSEEERQVSYGYTF. As DNA, the CDR3 is TGTGCCAGCAGTGAAGAGGAGAGACAGGTCAGCTATGGCTACACCTTC.

This clone was seen a single time. This chain connects TRBV12-3 or TRBV12-4 to TRBJ2-1; D call uncertain. The CDR3 is made up of 11 amino acids. Trimming removed 5 bases from V and 6 bases from J, with 5 bases in between. CDR3 in amino acids: CASSPSNEQFF. The CDR3, as DNA: TGTGCCAGCAGTCCCTCCAATGAGCAGTTCTTC.